The source of this TCR beta chain is a study of blood T cell repertoires in COVID-19 (dated by TCRdb to 2019 to 2021). Some background on the complete study: Collaborator samples came from the United States, Italy and Spain and covered acute and convalescent phases of COVID-19. The prospective study material was composed of cDNA or gDNA derived from T cells, B-cell-depleted T cells, or PBMCs. Subjects who had been exposed to COVID-19, were actively infected with it, or had recovered from it provided the deeply sampled blood TCRbeta repertoires that made up the dataset. The repertoires were made available in a free public database intended to serve as a resource for research on the immune response to SARS-CoV-2. Samples came from the ongoing ImmuneRACE study (first 160 participants) plus 1,254 subjects from 6 global collaborators. A de-identified subject ID, COVID-19 status, age in years and sex were almost always included in the sample metadata. Where HLA class I and class II types were available, the types were taken from metadata supplied by the sample provider, not from assay-based typing. Overall study results and their limits: How much clinical and demographic metadata was included differed by source and by participant, and the metadata was provided uncurated.

Concerning this clone itself: The specificity of this receptor is unknown. Base qualities are not at hand, and no much larger clone is one base apart.

Each collaborating institution followed its own protocols to collect whole blood in K2EDTA tubes. For TCRbeta analysis, collaborators shipped samples as frozen whole blood, isolated PBMCs, or DNA extracted from either of those sample types. TCRbeta CDR3 regions were amplified from genomic DNA by means of the immunoSEQ Assay, a bias-controlled multiplex PCR. Under the source paper's analysis protocol: Nucleated cell counts per sample were estimated from amplification of reference gene primers within the assay. Sequence reads were collapsed and filtered to measure the absolute abundance of every unique TCRbeta CDR3 rearrangement. For each sample, productive Simpson clonality was calculated by taking the square root of Simpson's diversity index across productive rearrangements. What TCRdb holds here is the immuneACCESS table cut down to in-frame rearrangements. Part of the clones is not present; checked against another copy, under half of the missing clones reflect an unresolved V gene, and the others are unexplained. Clonal size and the V and J genes are those of that table, whereas D and trimming came from the DNA. The sample includes about 220,000 clones, with around 81% observed a single time. 7.2% of the sample is taken by the ten largest.

V is reduced by 6 bases and J by 7 bases, leaving a spacing of 10 bases between them. From a lookup of the germline V gene (reference sequence), CDR1 and CDR2 are LNHDA and SQIVND. CDR3 length: 12 amino acids, cysteine to phenylalanine. Solely the CDR3 DNA is kept, with 36 bases framed from the first base. The sample consisted of peripheral blood. The rearrangement joined TRBV19 to TRBJ1-5, and the D gene may be TRBD1, 5 bases matching. This clonotype originated in a woman in her 70s with acute or convalescent COVID-19. Read as DNA, the sequence is TGTGCCAGTAGAATGGGGCTGCAGCCCCAGCATTTT. Its translation is CASRMGLQPQHF.